This is a list of T cell receptor beta chains from one sample in a study of blood T cell repertoires in COVID-19. Assay used: immunoSEQ multiplex PCR; TCRdb lists only in-frame clones, some missing. The data show approximately 360,000 clones, 80% to 90% seen once. The sequencing sample was made of PBMCs or T cells enriched from blood (not recorded which). These receptors were collected from a man in his forties or fifties in a cohort exposed to, infected with or recovered from COVID-19 (not recorded which). CDR3s leave out the opening cysteine and the closing phenylalanine or tryptophan. The order of the fields is V gene, CDR3 protein.

V: TRBV7-2
CDR3: ASSPDRANQPQH

V: TRBV7-9
CDR3: ASSRDRGNEQY

V: TRBV5-4
CDR3: ASRITSGDTGELF

V: TRBV5-4
CDR3: ASSGLQGANSPLH

V: TRBV28
CDR3: ASSLTRGPSYNEQF

V: TRBV5-1
CDR3: ASKQRQEANYGYT

V: TRBV5-1
CDR3: ASSLAGGTFIGELF

V: TRBV30
CDR3: AWSQGKNTEAF

V: TRBV5-1
CDR3: ASSLTDSGANVLT

V: TRBV27
CDR3: ASSLLPQGKSINEQF

V: TRBV7-2
CDR3: ASSLLRTGPQH

V: TRBV7-2
CDR3: ASSQRGGNTEAF

V: TRBV2
CDR3: ASSAQGVPSYEQY

V: TRBV7-8
CDR3: ASSSMPGVSNQPQH

V: TRBV7-3
CDR3: ASSLIAGGSYNEQF

V: TRBV6-5
CDR3: ASSYRGRAEAF

V: TRBV27
CDR3: ASSLYPPGGRVGLGYNEQF

V: TRBV4-1
CDR3: ASSQVSGTPSYEQY

V: TRBV24-1
CDR3: ATSANRNQPQH

V: TRBV9
CDR3: ASSLRASGRDNEQF

V: TRBV6-4
CDR3: ASSDGTPANYGYT

V: TRBV18
CDR3: ASSQDRGDGYT

V: TRBV27
CDR3: ASRRSLATYNEQF

V: TRBV28
CDR3: AARGGGNTEAF

V: TRBV5-1
CDR3: ASSLVAGGSYNEQF

V: TRBV21-1
CDR3: ASTNIAGEEYEQY

V: TRBV10-3
CDR3: AIKRGLAGTNEQF

V: TRBV30
CDR3: AWDRERGALMNTEAF

V: TRBV5-1
CDR3: ASSFAGGPFNEQF

V: TRBV11-2
CDR3: ASSLAGDSYNEQF

V: TRBV19
CDR3: ASSPMAGGVTGELF

V: TRBV30
CDR3: AWSKGLGRRGNTGELF

V: TRBV6-5
CDR3: ASSRGFNQPQH

V: TRBV3-1/TRBV3-2
CDR3: ASSVQGNYGYT

V: TRBV5-5
CDR3: ASSLAGQSGANVLT

V: TRBV25-1
CDR3: ASSEFQREVNEQY

V: TRBV27
CDR3: ASGLAGINNEQF

V: TRBV5-4
CDR3: ASSSRVPDTQY

V: TRBV6-6
CDR3: ASSQSRQGGGELF

V: TRBV7-2
CDR3: ASSSRLYAGYT

V: TRBV6-1
CDR3: ASSETGVGGYT

V: TRBV4-1
CDR3: ASNVNGGLARPMTYEQY

V: TRBV10-1
CDR3: ASSESLAGGKQF

V: TRBV5-6
CDR3: ASSQPSGSISGELF

V: TRBV7-9
CDR3: ASSLDESSYEQY

V: TRBV3-1/TRBV3-2
CDR3: ASSQGGQGRYSNQPQH

V: TRBV5-6
CDR3: ASSRQGSNQPQH

V: TRBV5-5
CDR3: ASRPAGTPTGELF